The next 32 T cell receptor beta chains were all read from a single sample in a study of cytomegalovirus exposure and HLA in healthy donors (dated by TCRdb to between 2016 and 2019). Library preparation was by the immunoSEQ multiplex PCR assay. TCRdb's version of the immuneACCESS table is confined to in-frame rearrangements and falls short of the full clone set. An unresolved V gene accounts for under half of the shortfall where checked; the remainder is of unknown origin. The sample table shows 100,000 to 130,000 clones, and approximately 96% are seen once. The ten largest make up roughly 0.66% of the sample. Material: PBMCs. All receptors derive from a young woman in good health and CMV-seronegative.

The chain combines TRBV5-4 with TRBJ1-2, with 8 bases fitting TRBD1. V gave up 0 bases and J gave up 7 bases; unmatched junction bases: 5. Per the germline V gene, CDR1 is SGHNT and CDR2 is YYREEE (reference sequence). The CDR3 sequence is 14 residues long. In DNA form, the CDR3 reads TGTGCCAGCAGCTTGGGTCAGGGGGCCTCTGGCTACACCTTC. This codes for CASSLGQGASGYTF.

The rearrangement uses TRBV7-9 and TRBJ1-6; 7 bases map to TRBD1. CDR3 length: 16 amino acids. CDR1 SEHNR and CDR2 FQNEAQ come from the germline V gene (reference sequence). J was trimmed by 0 bases and V by 5 bases; bases with no gene match: 4. Here the CDR3 reads CASSERDSSYNSPLHF. CDR3 in DNA: TGTGCCAGCAGCGAACGGGACAGCTCCTATAATTCACCCCTCCACTTT.

This rearrangement joins TRBV28 to TRBJ1-1; 7 positions agree with TRBD1. After removal of 7 bases from V and 0 bases from J, the junction contained 11 bases not matched to a gene. There are 16 residues in the CDR3. CDR1 and CDR2 (germline): MDHEN, SYDVKM. CDR3 sequence (DNA): TGTGCCAGCAACCTTGACACCGGGACAGTGAACACTGAAGCTTTCTTT. Translating gives CASNLDTGTVNTEAFF.

The chain links TRBV29-1 to TRBJ1-2, with D unresolved. Trimming cost V 3 bases and J 3 bases, with 17 bases left between them. The germline V gene encodes CDR1 SQVTM and CDR2 ANQGSEA. The CDR3 extends over 15 amino acids. The DNA of the CDR3 is TGCAGCGTTGACGGCGCGGGTGAGGACTACTATGGCTACACCTTC. This sequence encodes CSVDGAGEDYYGYTF. Based on the CDR3 plus reference TRBV29-1 and TRBJ1-2, the full variable domain is SAVISQKPSRDICQRGTSLTIQCQVDSQVTMMFWYRQQPGQSLTLIATANQGSEATYESGFVIDKFPISRPNLTFSTLTVSNMSPEDSSIYLCSVDGAGEDYYGYTFGSGTRLTVV.

The rearrangement links TRBV7-7 to TRBJ1-1; D gene unclear. This CDR3 contains 13 residues. V was clipped by 3 bases and J by 0 bases, with 5 bases between them. Germline lookup yields CDR1 SSHAT and CDR2 FNYEAQ (reference sequence). CDR3 protein: CASSFSVNTEAFF. The CDR3 DNA follows: TGTGCCAGCAGCTTTTCTGTGAACACTGAAGCTTTCTTT.

This chain links TRBV19 with TRBJ2-1, with 9 bases aligning to TRBD2. From germline, CDR1 is LNHDA and CDR2 SQIVND (reference sequence). V shed 7 bases, J shed 6 bases, and the junction held 10 bases outside the gene matches. The CDR3 extends over 15 amino acids. In DNA form, the CDR3 reads TGTGCCAGTACATTCTTCGGCGGGGGGGCCAATGAGCAGTTCTTC. The encoded protein is CASTFFGGGANEQFF.

The chain couples TRBV5-1 to TRBJ2-3, with TRBD2 matching 11 bases. CDR1 and CDR2 (germline): SGHRS, YFSETQ. V lost 4 bases to trimming and J lost 3 bases; unmatched junction nucleotides: 4. The CDR3 contains 15 residues. CDR3 sequence: CASSNSGGVTDTQYF. CDR3 nucleotide sequence: TGCGCCAGCAGCAATAGCGGGGGGGTTACAGATACGCAGTATTTT.

J is TRBJ2-2 and V is TRBV7-7; TRBD2 matches at 7 bases. The CDR3 contains 14 residues. The V segment lost 6 bases and the J segment 4 bases; nucleotides outside the gene matches: 5. Germline-derived CDR1 and CDR2 are SSHAT and FNYEAQ (reference sequence). Here the CDR3 reads CASSRTSATGELFF. CDR3 nucleotides: TGTGCCAGCAGTCGAACTAGCGCCACCGGGGAGCTGTTTTTT.

The chain employs TRBV7-2 and TRBJ2-5; TRBD2 agrees at 7 bases. The V gene end was trimmed by 4 bases and the J gene end by 1 base; junction bases not matched to a gene: 9. CDR1 is SGHTA, CDR2 FQGNSA, per germline. The CDR3 contains 16 residues. The CDR3: CASSSNGAGLQETQYF. In nucleotides, the CDR3 is TGTGCCAGCAGCTCTAACGGAGCGGGACTCCAAGAGACCCAGTACTTC.

The chain recombines TRBV18 with TRBJ2-7; D is perhaps TRBD1 (7 bases). This CDR3 region has 14 residues. Germline V gene data show CDR1 as KGHSH and CDR2 as LQKENI. Trimming pared 3 bases from V and 4 bases from J, leaving 13 bases between. The CDR3 region is CASSPAGQQYEQYF. Here the CDR3 DNA reads TGTGCCAGCTCACCGGCGGGACAGCAGTACGAGCAGTACTTC. Full variable domain (remainder filled in from reference TRBV18 and TRBJ2-7): NAGVMQNPRHLVRRRGQEARLRCSPMKGHSHVYWYRQLPEEGLKFMVYLQKENIIDESGMPKERFSAEFPKEGPSILRIQQVVRGDSAAYFCASSPAGQQYEQYFGPGTRLTVT.

The chain is built from TRBV28 and TRBJ1-5; possible D gene TRBD1, 5 bases. The CDR3 length is 19 residues. The V end was cut by 7 bases, the J end by 2 bases, with 27 bases between. Germline CDR1 and CDR2: MDHEN and SYDVKM. The CDR3: CASTLGGSSGEVGNQPQHF. The CDR3 nucleotides are TGTGCCAGCACCCTCGGAGGCAGCTCGGGGGAAGTAGGCAATCAGCCCCAGCATTTT.

The chain recombines TRBV7-3 with TRBJ2-5; 9 bases are a match to TRBD1. CDR3 length: 13 residues. Germline CDR1 SGHTA, CDR2 FQGTGA. V trimming: 5 bases; J trimming: 5 bases; junction bases outside the gene matches: 3. The CDR3 nucleotides read TGTGCCAGCAGCCGAGACAGGGGGGAGACCCAGTACTTC. Its translation is CASSRDRGETQYF. Together with reference TRBV7-3 and TRBJ2-5, the CDR3 gives the full variable domain: GAGVSQTPSNKVTEKGKYVELRCDPISGHTALYWYRQSLGQGPEFLIYFQGTGAADDSGLPNDRFFAVRPEGSVSTLKIQRTERGDSAVYLCASSRDRGETQYFGPGTRLLVL.

V and J are TRBV27 and TRBJ1-5, with a tentative D call TRBD1 (5 bases). The length of the CDR3 is 17 residues. Trimming stripped 6 bases from V and 0 bases from J, with 18 bases between. Germline-derived CDR1 and CDR2 are MNHEY and SMNVEV (reference sequence). CDR3 region: CASRGLGDYYSNQPQHF. DNA for the CDR3: TGTGCCAGCAGGGGGTTAGGGGATTACTATAGCAATCAGCCCCAGCATTTT.

Here the CDR3 reads CASSSGQGLTEAFF. In nucleotides, the CDR3 is TGTGCCAGCAGCAGTGGACAGGGACTGACTGAAGCTTTCTTT. The genes are TRBV5-4 and TRBJ1-1, with TRBD1 matching 8 bases. Trimming cost V 4 bases and J 5 bases; bases outside gene matches: 7. Germline V gene sequence: CDR1 SGHNT, CDR2 YYREEE (reference sequence). This CDR3 has 14 amino acids.

The CDR3 loop is CASRRDRMESYEQYF. CDR3 bases: TGTGCCAGCAGACGCGACAGGATGGAATCCTACGAGCAGTACTTC. The chain is built from TRBV2 and TRBJ2-7, with a possible D match to TRBD1 (6 bases). V was trimmed by 6 bases and J by 1 base, leaving 16 bases between them. CDR3 length: 15 residues. Germline values: CDR1 SNHLY, CDR2 FYNNEI. Supplemented by reference TRBV2 and TRBJ2-7, the full variable domain reads EPEVTQTPSHQVTQMGQEVILRCVPISNHLYFYWYRQILGQKVEFLVSFYNNEISEKSEIFDDQFSVERPDGSNFTLKIRSTKLEDSAMYFCASRRDRMESYEQYFGPGTRLTVT.

The chain combines TRBV28 with TRBJ1-3; D is undetermined. This CDR3 has 15 residues. V was cut by 5 bases and J by 0 bases, with 11 bases left in between. Germline CDR1 and CDR2: MDHEN and SYDVKM. The CDR3 coding sequence is TGTGCCAGCAGTCCGGACGGGAACTCTGGAAACACCATATATTTT. This encodes CASSPDGNSGNTIYF.

This clone was detected a few times. The J gene is TRBJ2-2, the V gene TRBV6-1, with D perhaps TRBD1 (8 bases). The V and J ends lost 7 bases and 3 bases respectively, with 15 bases between them. CDR3 length equals 15 residues. Germline V gene sequence: CDR1 MNHNS, CDR2 SASEGT. The CDR3 loop is CASILTGGDTGELFF. CDR3 DNA sequence: TGTGCCAGCATCCTAACAGGGGGGGACACCGGGGAGCTGTTTTTT.

This clone was found once. The chain combines TRBV28 with TRBJ2-5; TRBD1 might be the D (5 bases). The germline CDR1 and CDR2 sequences are MDHEN and SYDVKM. V was pared by 6 bases and J by 5 bases, with 13 bases between. This CDR3 spans 13 amino acids. For the CDR3, the DNA is TGTGCCAGCAGGCCCCCGGACAAGGAGACCCAGTACTTC. The encoded protein is CASRPPDKETQYF.

The chain couples TRBV7-8 to TRBJ1-2, with TRBD1 matching over 7 bases. Germline CDR1 reads SGHVS; CDR2 reads FQNEAQ. Germline trimming cut 5 bases from V and 4 bases from J; bases unmatched to any gene: 4. The length of the CDR3 is 13 residues. Written as DNA, the CDR3 is TGTGCCAGCAGCATGGGACAGTCCTATGGCTACACCTTC. Protein sequence: CASSMGQSYGYTF.

This sequence joins TRBV25-1 and TRBJ1-1, with D possibly TRBD1 on 5 matching bases. V lost 5 bases, J lost 1 base, and 8 bases lay in between. This CDR3 has 13 amino acids. CDR1 is MGHDK, CDR2 SYGVNS, per germline. CDR3: CASSLQENTEAFF. CDR3 DNA sequence: TGTGCCAGCAGTCTACAGGAGAACACTGAAGCTTTCTTT.

The genes are TRBV5-1 and TRBJ2-3; TRBD1 agrees at 7 bases. This CDR3 has 14 amino acids. After removal of 2 bases from V and 2 bases from J, the junction contained 2 bases not matched to a gene. CDR1 SGHRS and CDR2 YFSETQ come from the germline V gene. CDR3 residues: CASSFGTATDTQYF. The CDR3 DNA follows: TGCGCCAGCAGCTTCGGGACAGCCACAGATACGCAGTATTTT.

Only one count was recorded for this clone. The rearrangement uses TRBV5-1 and TRBJ2-1, with a weak D call TRBD2 (6 bases). Trimming shortened V by 2 bases and J by 0 bases, and 12 bases separated the two germline ends. CDR1 and CDR2 (germline): SGHRS, YFSETQ. CDR3 length equals 16 residues. The CDR3 is CASSLGGVDSYNEQFF. As DNA, the CDR3 is TGCGCCAGCAGCTTAGGCGGGGTTGACTCCTACAATGAGCAGTTCTTC.

This rearrangement joins TRBV11-2 to TRBJ1-2; TRBD1 might be the D (5 bases). CDR1 is SGHAT and CDR2 is FQNNGV in the germline V gene. The CDR3 runs 15 residues. Deletions cut 0 bases from V and 8 bases from J, with 16 bases between. This CDR3 reads CASSLDLWQGRGYTF. As DNA, the CDR3 is TGTGCCAGCAGCTTAGATCTTTGGCAGGGAAGAGGCTACACCTTC.

This clone was observed a single time. The genes are TRBV4-1 and TRBJ1-2; 9 nucleotides line up with TRBD1. This CDR3 has 15 amino acids. Germline CDR1 reads MGHRA; CDR2 reads YSYEKL. V lost 1 base and J lost 4; bases outside the gene matches: 4. In DNA, the CDR3 is TGCGCCAGCAGCCAAGGAGACAGGGGGACCTATGGCTACACCTTC. This encodes CASSQGDRGTYGYTF.

The chain has TRBV10-3 and TRBJ1-2; 12 positions agree with TRBD1. J lost 6 bases, V lost 4 bases, and 3 bases had no gene match. Germline V gives CDR1 ENHRY, CDR2 SYGVKD. The CDR3 spans 14 residues. The CDR3 DNA follows: TGTGCCATCAGTGTGGGACAGGGGGCGCATGGCTACACCTTC. It translates to CAISVGQGAHGYTF.

The genes are TRBV5-8 and TRBJ1-6; 8 bases map to TRBD1. There are 17 residues in the CDR3. CDR1 SGHTS and CDR2 YDEGEE come from the germline V gene. V shed 1 base and J 7 bases; nucleotides not matched to a gene: 10. CDR3 DNA sequence: TGTGCCAGCAGCTTGACCAGGGGGCCGGAGGAAAATTCACCCCTCCACTTT. Its translation: CASSLTRGPEENSPLHF.

This rearrangement joins TRBV7-3 to TRBJ2-1, with D perhaps matching TRBD2 (5 bases). Germline V gene sequence: CDR1 SGHTA, CDR2 FQGTGA. The CDR3 contains 15 residues. Trimming cost V 5 bases and J 1 base, with 12 bases left between them. This CDR3 reads CASSPSAGSYNEQFF. The CDR3 coding sequence is TGTGCCAGCAGCCCCTCGGCGGGTTCCTACAATGAGCAGTTCTTC.

V usage is TRBV30 and J usage is TRBJ1-1; weak D call: TRBD1 (5 bases). V lost 3 bases to trimming and J lost 0 bases, with 8 bases between them. CDR1 GTSNPN and CDR2 SVGIG come from the germline V gene (reference sequence). This CDR3 contains 13 residues. The CDR3 DNA follows: TGTGCCTGGAGGGCAGGGCTGAACACTGAAGCTTTCTTT. This translates into CAWRAGLNTEAFF.

This chain joins TRBV18 and TRBJ1-2; D gene ambiguous. Per the germline V gene, CDR1 is KGHSH and CDR2 is LQKENI. This CDR3 spans 14 amino acids. V lost 6 bases and J lost 0, with 11 bases in between. The CDR3 here is CASSPNGANYGYTF. The CDR3 coding sequence is TGTGCCAGCTCGCCCAATGGAGCTAACTATGGCTACACCTTC. Filled out from reference TRBV18 and TRBJ1-2, the complete variable domain reads NAGVMQNPRHLVRRRGQEARLRCSPMKGHSHVYWYRQLPEEGLKFMVYLQKENIIDESGMPKERFSAEFPKEGPSILRIQQVVRGDSAAYFCASSPNGANYGYTFGSGTRLTVV.

The chain links TRBV5-4 to TRBJ1-1, with D perhaps matching TRBD1 (6 bases). CDR3 size: 14 residues. Germline V lookup: CDR1 SGHNT, CDR2 YYREEE (reference sequence). Between the trimmed V and J ends, which lost 2 bases and 4 bases, there was a span of 12 bases. CDR3 residues: CASSFAQGITEAFF. CDR3 DNA: TGTGCCAGCAGCTTTGCTCAGGGGATCACTGAAGCTTTCTTT.

The CDR3 spells CASTLNRPGTLYEQYF. CDR3 DNA: TGTGCCAGCACCCTTAATAGGCCAGGAACTTTATACGAGCAGTACTTC. The chain uses TRBV11-2 and TRBJ2-7; D remains ambiguous. The ends were cut back, 7 bases at V and 4 bases at J, with 23 bases in the middle. The length of the CDR3 is 16 residues. Germline CDR1 and CDR2: SGHAT and FQNNGV.

J is TRBJ2-2 and V is TRBV7-3; 14 bases align to TRBD2. There are 18 residues in the CDR3. The V gene end was trimmed by 4 bases and the J gene end by 4 bases; junction bases not matched to a gene: 8. Germline CDR1 and CDR2: SGHTA and FQGTGA. CDR3 nucleotide sequence: TGTGCCAGCAGCTGGGGACTAGCGGGGGACAAAGCCACCGGGGAGCTGTTTTTT. This encodes CASSWGLAGDKATGELFF.